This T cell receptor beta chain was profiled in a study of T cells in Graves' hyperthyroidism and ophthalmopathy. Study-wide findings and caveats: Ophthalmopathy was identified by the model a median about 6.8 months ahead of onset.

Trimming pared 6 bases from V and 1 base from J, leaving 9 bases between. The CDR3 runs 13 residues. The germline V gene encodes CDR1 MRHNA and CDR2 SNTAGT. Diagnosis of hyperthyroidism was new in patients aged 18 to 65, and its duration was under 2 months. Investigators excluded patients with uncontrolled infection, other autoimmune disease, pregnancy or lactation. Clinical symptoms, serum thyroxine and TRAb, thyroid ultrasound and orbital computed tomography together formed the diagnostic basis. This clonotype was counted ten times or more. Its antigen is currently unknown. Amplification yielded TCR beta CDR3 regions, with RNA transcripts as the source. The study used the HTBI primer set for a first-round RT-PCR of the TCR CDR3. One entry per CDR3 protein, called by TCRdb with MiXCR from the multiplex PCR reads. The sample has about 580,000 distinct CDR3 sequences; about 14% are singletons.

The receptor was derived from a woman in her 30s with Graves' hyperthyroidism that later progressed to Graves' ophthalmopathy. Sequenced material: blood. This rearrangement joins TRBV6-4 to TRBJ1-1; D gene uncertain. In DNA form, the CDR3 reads TGTGCCAGCAGAAAAGACGGGAACACTGAAGCTTTCTTT. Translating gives CASRKDGNTEAFF.